This T cell receptor delta chain was recorded in a study of gamma-delta T cells after stem cell transplantation. TCRdb called clones anew from the RT-PCR reads with CATT. The sample has more than 15,000 delta-chain clones, about 9.8% seen once; the top ten hold roughly 57%. This clone showed up many times. The TCRdb record carries a much larger clone's protein, which differs from this DNA's translation at residue 6; a read error is the likely cause, and the protein listed here is the DNA translation. The CDR3 extends over 19 amino acids. The germline V gene has CDR1 GEAIGNYY and CDR2 EKD. Losses at the gene ends were 0 bases for V and 2 bases for J; bases not matched to a gene: 14.

The rearrangement links TRDV2 to TRDJ1, with 10 bases identical to TRDD3. The sequenced sample consisted of gamma-delta T cells. This TCR derives from a human donor. It is not recorded whose cells these are; they may come from a transplant donor. The CDR3 is CACDTGAGTGGSFTDKLIF. In DNA, the CDR3 is TGTGCCTGTGACACCGGGGCAGGTACTGGGGGATCGTTTACCGATAAACTCATCTTT.